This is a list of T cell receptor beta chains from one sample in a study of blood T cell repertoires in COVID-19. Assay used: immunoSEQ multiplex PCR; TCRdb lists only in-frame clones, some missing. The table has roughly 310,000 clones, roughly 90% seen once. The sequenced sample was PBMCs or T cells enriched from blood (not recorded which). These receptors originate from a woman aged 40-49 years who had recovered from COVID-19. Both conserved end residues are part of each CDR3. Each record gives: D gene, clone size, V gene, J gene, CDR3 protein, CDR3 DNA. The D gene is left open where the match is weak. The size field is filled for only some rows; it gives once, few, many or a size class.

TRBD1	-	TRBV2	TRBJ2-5	CATTGGQETQYF	TGTGCCACGACAGGGGGCCAAGAGACCCAGTACTTC
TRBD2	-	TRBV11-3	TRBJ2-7	CASSNLAGGPISYEQYF	TGTGCCAGCAGCAACCTAGCGGGAGGGCCAATTAGCTACGAGCAGTACTTC
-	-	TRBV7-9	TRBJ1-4	CASSLSIPAGEKLFF	TGTGCCAGCAGCTTATCCATTCCCGCGGGAGAAAAACTGTTTTTT
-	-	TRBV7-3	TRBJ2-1	CASSLIRDDEQFF	TGTGCCAGCAGCTTAATACGGGATGATGAGCAGTTCTTC
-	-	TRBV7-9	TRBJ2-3	CASSLARQPDTQYF	TGTGCCAGCAGCTTAGCGCGGCAGCCAGATACGCAGTATTTT
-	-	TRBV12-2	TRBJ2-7	CASRFRPGGLGEQYF	TGTGCAAGTCGCTTCCGGCCAGGGGGCTTGGGAGAGCAGTACTTC
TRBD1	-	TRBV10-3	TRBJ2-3	CAISDRDRAYTDTQYF	TGTGCCATCAGTGACCGTGACAGGGCTTACACAGATACGCAGTATTTT
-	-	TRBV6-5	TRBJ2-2	CASTEDWVSGELFF	TGTGCCAGCACCGAGGACTGGGTATCAGGGGAGCTGTTTTTT
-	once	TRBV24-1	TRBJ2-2	CATGLTSKTGELFF	TGTGCCACCGGTTTGACTTCGAAGACCGGGGAGCTGTTTTTT
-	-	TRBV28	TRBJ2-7	CASSLWPREQYF	TGTGCCAGCAGTTTATGGCCCAGGGAGCAGTACTTC
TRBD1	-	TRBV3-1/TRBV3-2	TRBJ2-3	CASSPRDRVTDTQYF	TGTGCCAGCAGCCCCCGGGACAGGGTCACAGATACGCAGTATTTT
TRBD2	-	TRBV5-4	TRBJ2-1	CASSSGLAIEQFF	TGTGCCAGCAGCTCTGGACTAGCGATAGAGCAGTTCTTC
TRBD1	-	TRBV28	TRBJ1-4	CASSSPGTGREKLFF	TGTGCCAGCAGTTCCCCCGGGACAGGGAGGGAAAAACTGTTTTTT
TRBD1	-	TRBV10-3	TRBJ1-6	CAISEGQGANSPLHF	TGTGCCATCAGTGAGGGACAGGGGGCTAATTCACCCCTCCACTTT